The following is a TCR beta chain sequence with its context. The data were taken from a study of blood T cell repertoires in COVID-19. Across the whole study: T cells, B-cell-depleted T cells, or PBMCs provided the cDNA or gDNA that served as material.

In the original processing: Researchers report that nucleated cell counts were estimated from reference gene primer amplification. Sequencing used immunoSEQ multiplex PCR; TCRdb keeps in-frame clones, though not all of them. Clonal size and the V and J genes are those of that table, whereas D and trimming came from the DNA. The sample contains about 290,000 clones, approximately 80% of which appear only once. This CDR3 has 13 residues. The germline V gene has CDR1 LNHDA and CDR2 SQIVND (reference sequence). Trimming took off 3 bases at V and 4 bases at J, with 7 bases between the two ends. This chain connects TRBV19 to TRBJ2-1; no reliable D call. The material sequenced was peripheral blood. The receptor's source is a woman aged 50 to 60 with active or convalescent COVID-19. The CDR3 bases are TGTGCCAGTAGTATCGAGCCTTACAATGAGCAGTTCTTC. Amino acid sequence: CASSIEPYNEQFF.